Presented here are 16 T cell receptor beta chains from one specimen sequenced in a study of cytomegalovirus exposure and HLA in healthy donors. This PCR relied on a set of 60 Vbeta primers and 13 Jbeta primers. TCRdb's copy holds only in-frame clones and misses some; the assay was immunoSEQ multiplex PCR. The sample lists 100,000 or so clones; about four fifths were seen once. The sequenced sample was PBMCs. The receptors stem from a man aged 30-40 years in good health and CMV-seronegative.

This rearrangement joins TRBV5-1 to TRBJ1-5, with 10 bases identical to TRBD1. After removal of 0 bases from V and 5 bases from J, the junction contained 5 bases not matched to a gene. There are 16 residues in the CDR3. Germline CDR1 SGHRS, CDR2 YFSETQ. CDR3 DNA: TGCGCCAGCAGCTTGGAAGGACAGGGGGACCATCAGCCCCAGCATTTT. Translated, it gives CASSLEGQGDHQPQHF.

The rearrangement joins TRBV5-5 to TRBJ2-4, with D tentatively TRBD1 (6 bases). The CDR3 runs to 16 residues. Trimming cost V 4 bases and J 0 bases, with 14 bases left between them. The germline V gene encodes CDR1 SGHKS and CDR2 YYEKEE (reference sequence). CDR3 loop: CASSPGDIIAKNIQYF. The CDR3 DNA reads TGTGCCAGCAGCCCAGGGGACATTATAGCCAAAAACATTCAGTACTTC.

This chain joins TRBV5-6 and TRBJ1-1; 8 bases are shared with TRBD1. Germline V gene lookup returns CDR1 SGHDT and CDR2 YYEEEE. CDR3 length equals 14 residues. The junction had 8 bases not matched to a gene; V was cut back by 4 bases and J by 6 bases. CDR3: CASSPYQGASEAFF. DNA of the CDR3: TGTGCCAGCAGCCCCTACCAGGGGGCATCTGAAGCTTTCTTT.

This chain links TRBV6-5 with TRBJ2-1, with 10 bases aligning to TRBD2. CDR3 length equals 15 residues. From germline, CDR1 is MNHEY and CDR2 SVGAGI. Trimming cost V 5 bases and J 7 bases; bases outside gene matches: 8. The CDR3 nucleotides are TGTGCCAGCAGTAAACTAGCGGGATTTGCAAATGAGCAGTTCTTC. Its translation is CASSKLAGFANEQFF.

This chain uses TRBV19 with TRBJ1-2, with D possibly matching TRBD1 (5 bases). CDR3 length: 15 amino acids. CDR1 is LNHDA, CDR2 SQIVND, per germline (reference sequence). Trimming cost V 5 bases and J 5 bases, with 18 bases left between them. CDR3 DNA: TGTGCCAGTAGTGCTCAACAGGAGACGCTTTATGGCTACACCTTC. Translated: CASSAQQETLYGYTF.

The V call is TRBV18, the J call TRBJ1-1; possibly TRBD1 for D (5 bases). From germline, CDR1 is KGHSH and CDR2 LQKENI. The CDR3 spans 15 residues. V was trimmed by 3 bases and J by 0 bases, leaving 11 bases between them. The CDR3 coding sequence is TGTGCCAGCTCACCTCTGCCGGACATGAACACTGAAGCTTTCTTT. This codes for CASSPLPDMNTEAFF.

The chain is built from TRBV28 and TRBJ2-5, with 9 nucleotides matching TRBD2. Germline trimming cut 1 base from V and 3 bases from J; bases unmatched to any gene: 0. Germline V gene lookup returns CDR1 MDHEN and CDR2 SYDVKM. CDR3 length: 14 amino acids. The CDR3, as DNA: TGTGCCAGCAGTTTATCTAGCGGGAAAGAGACCCAGTACTTC. The encoded protein is CASSLSSGKETQYF.

Of note for this clone: Within the sample, other DNA sequences also encode this same CDR3. In nucleotides, the CDR3 is TGTGCCATCAGAGGGGACAGCAGCAATCAGCCCCAGCATTTT. Protein product: CAIRGDSSNQPQHF. The chain couples TRBV10-3 to TRBJ1-5; 7 bases fit TRBD1. The CDR3 runs to 14 residues. The trim removed 6 bases at V and 1 base at J, leaving 3 bases unmatched. CDR1 and CDR2 (germline): ENHRY, SYGVKD.

The chain links TRBV15 to TRBJ2-3; 11 bases agree with TRBD2. The germline V gene has CDR1 LNHNV and CDR2 YYDKDF (reference sequence). CDR3 size: 15 residues. The trim removed 3 bases at V and 3 bases at J, leaving 2 bases unmatched. The CDR3 DNA is TGTGCCACCAGCAGTGGGACTAGCGGAACAGATACGCAGTATTTT. This encodes CATSSGTSGTDTQYF.

This chain connects TRBV10-3 to TRBJ2-3; TRBD2 is a possible D gene (6 bases). V dropped 6 bases and J dropped 5 bases, with 18 bases sitting between them. The V gene's germline CDR1 is ENHRY and CDR2 SYGVKD. The CDR3 consists of 15 residues. The CDR3 nucleotides are TGTGCCATCAGCGGAGCGGCGGGGAGTGGAGATACGCAGTATTTT. It encodes CAISGAAGSGDTQYF.

The CDR3 sequence: CASSAYSGGSNTEAFF. CDR3 DNA: TGTGCCAGCAGCGCTTACTCCGGGGGTTCGAACACTGAAGCTTTCTTT. V is TRBV4-2 and J is TRBJ1-1, with a possible D match to TRBD1 (5 bases). The CDR3 is made up of 16 amino acids. V shed 5 bases and J shed 1 base, with 17 bases lying between them. CDR1 LGHNA and CDR2 YNFKEQ come from the germline V gene.

V gene TRBV6-5 combines with J gene TRBJ2-7, with D tentatively TRBD1 (6 bases). Trimming removed 2 bases at V and 3 bases at J, with 8 bases between. The CDR3 is 13 residues long. CDR1 and CDR2 (germline): MNHEY, SVGAGI. The CDR3 DNA reads TGTGCCAGCAGTTACACGGACAGCTACGAGCAGTACTTC. It encodes CASSYTDSYEQYF.

The chain employs TRBV4-1 and TRBJ2-7; 8 bases are shared with TRBD1. J was trimmed by 5 bases and V by 2 bases; bases with no gene match: 8. The germline CDR1 and CDR2 sequences are MGHRA and YSYEKL. The CDR3 runs to 15 residues. CDR3 sequence reads: CASSQTWTGSHEQYF. The CDR3 DNA reads as TGCGCCAGCAGCCAAACATGGACAGGGTCCCACGAGCAGTACTTC.

This chain uses TRBV6-6 with TRBJ1-6, with D possibly matching TRBD1 (5 bases). The V gene's germline CDR1 is MNHNY and CDR2 SVGAGI (reference sequence). The CDR3 extends over 15 amino acids. V was cut by 0 bases and J by 8 bases, with 11 bases left in between. The CDR3 DNA reads TGTGCCAGCAGTTACTCCCGGCAGGGTGATTCACCCCTCCACTTT. Translating gives CASSYSRQGDSPLHF.

In this sample, this clone turned up a few times. The DNA of the CDR3 is TGTGCCAGCAGTTTATGGTCAGCGGGTTTGGGGACGACCACTGAAGCTTTCTTT. This gives the protein CASSLWSAGLGTTTEAFF. The chain is built from TRBV28 and TRBJ1-1, with a tentative D call TRBD1 (5 bases). Germline CDR1 MDHEN, CDR2 SYDVKM. V dropped 0 bases and J dropped 4 bases, with 21 bases sitting between them. The CDR3 has 18 amino acids.

The chain is built from TRBV4-1 and TRBJ2-7; D ambiguous. V lost 4 bases and J 2 bases, leaving 9 bases between the germline ends. Germline lookup yields CDR1 MGHRA and CDR2 YSYEKL. The CDR3 loop spans 13 amino acids. CDR3 in amino acids: CASSPTTAYEQYF. The DNA of the CDR3 is TGCGCCAGCAGCCCAACAACAGCCTACGAGCAGTACTTC.